The clone carrying this TCR beta chain appeared many times. This entry comes from a study of regulatory T cells in long-lasting Graves disease. For the study at large: Patients with new Graves' disease had used antithyroid drugs below 3 months.

V dropped 6 bases and J dropped 0 bases, with 21 bases sitting between them. This CDR3 has 18 amino acids. iRepertoire HTBI primers and Arm-PCR of CDR3 regions built TCR beta libraries. TCRdb called the multiplex PCR reads again in MiXCR, with one record for every CDR3 protein. The table includes about 400,000 distinct CDR3 sequences, about 14% detected once. Time point denoted: newly diagnosed GD, antithyroid drugs for less than 3 months. Making the TCR library involved RNA that had been extracted from PBMCs. As collected, the peripheral blood samples measured roughly 8.6 milliliters each and went into EDTA tubes.

This TCR derives from a female donor with Graves disease. The rearrangement links TRBV12-3 or TRBV12-4 to TRBJ1-5; D is perhaps TRBD1 (5 bases). The sequencing here drew on peripheral blood mononuclear cells (PBMCs), taken at new diagnosis, from a patient treated with antithyroid drugs. CDR3: CASSTPPGASNSNQPQHF. The CDR3 coding sequence is TGTGCCAGCAGCACTCCTCCTGGGGCCTCGAATAGCAATCAGCCCCAGCATTTT.